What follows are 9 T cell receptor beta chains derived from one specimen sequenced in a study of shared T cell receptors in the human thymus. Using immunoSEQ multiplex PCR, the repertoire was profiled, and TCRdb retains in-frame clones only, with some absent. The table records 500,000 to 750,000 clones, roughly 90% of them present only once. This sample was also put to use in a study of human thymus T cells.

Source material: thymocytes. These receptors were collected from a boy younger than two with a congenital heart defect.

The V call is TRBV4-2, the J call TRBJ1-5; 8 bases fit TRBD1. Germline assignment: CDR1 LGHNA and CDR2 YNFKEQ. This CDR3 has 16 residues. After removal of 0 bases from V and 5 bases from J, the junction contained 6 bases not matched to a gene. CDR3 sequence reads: CASSQDLGQGDQPQHF. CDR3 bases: TGTGCCAGCAGCCAAGATTTAGGACAGGGCGATCAGCCCCAGCATTTT.

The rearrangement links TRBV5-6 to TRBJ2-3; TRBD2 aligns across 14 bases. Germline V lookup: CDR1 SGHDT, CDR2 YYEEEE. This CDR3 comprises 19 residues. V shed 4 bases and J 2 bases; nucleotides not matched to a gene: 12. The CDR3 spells CASSGGTSGSLSPTDTQYF. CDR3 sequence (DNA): TGTGCCAGCAGCGGAGGGACTAGCGGGAGTTTGTCCCCCACAGATACGCAGTATTTT. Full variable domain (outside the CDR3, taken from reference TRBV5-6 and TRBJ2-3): DAGVTQSPTHLIKTRGQQVTLRCSPKSGHDTVSWYQQALGQGPQFIFQYYEEEERQRGNFPDRFSGHQFPNYSSELNVNALLLGDSALYLCASSGGTSGSLSPTDTQYFGPGTRLTVL.

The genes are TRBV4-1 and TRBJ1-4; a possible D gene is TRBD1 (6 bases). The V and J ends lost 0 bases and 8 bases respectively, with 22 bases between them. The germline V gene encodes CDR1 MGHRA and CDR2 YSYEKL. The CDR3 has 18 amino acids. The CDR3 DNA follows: TGCGCCAGCAGCCAAGATAGTGGAGGCCCCAGGGGAGGGGAAAAACTGTTTTTT. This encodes CASSQDSGGPRGGEKLFF.

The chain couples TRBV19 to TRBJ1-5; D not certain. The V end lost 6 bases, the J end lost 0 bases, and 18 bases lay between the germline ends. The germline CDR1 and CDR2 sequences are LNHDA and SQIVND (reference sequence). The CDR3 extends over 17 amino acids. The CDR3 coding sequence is TGTGCCAGTAGCCAAGGGAGGGAACCCGATAGCAATCAGCCCCAGCATTTT. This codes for CASSQGREPDSNQPQHF.

CDR3 amino acids: CASSLAPHIWTGGGNTIYF. CDR3 nucleotide sequence: TGTGCCAGCAGCTTAGCACCCCACATCTGGACAGGGGGAGGAAACACCATATATTTT. This chain joins TRBV7-9 and TRBJ1-3; 10 nucleotides align to TRBD1. This CDR3 region has 19 residues. V shed 0 bases and J 4 bases; nucleotides not matched to a gene: 12. Germline V gives CDR1 SEHNR, CDR2 FQNEAQ (reference sequence).

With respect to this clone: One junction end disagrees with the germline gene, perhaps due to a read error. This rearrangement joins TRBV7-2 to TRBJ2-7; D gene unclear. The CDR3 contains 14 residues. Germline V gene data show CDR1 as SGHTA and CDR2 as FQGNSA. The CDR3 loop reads CASSLGRLSYEQHF. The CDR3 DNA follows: TGTGCCAGCAGCTTAGGCAGGCTATCCTACGAGCAGCACTTC.

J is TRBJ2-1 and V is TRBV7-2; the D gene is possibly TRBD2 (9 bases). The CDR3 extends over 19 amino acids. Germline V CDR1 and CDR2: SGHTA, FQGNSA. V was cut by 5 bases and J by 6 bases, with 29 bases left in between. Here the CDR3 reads CASSLKGDRPRLAVNEQFF. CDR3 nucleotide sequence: TGTGCCAGCAGCCTCAAGGGGGACAGGCCAAGACTAGCGGTCAATGAGCAGTTCTTC.

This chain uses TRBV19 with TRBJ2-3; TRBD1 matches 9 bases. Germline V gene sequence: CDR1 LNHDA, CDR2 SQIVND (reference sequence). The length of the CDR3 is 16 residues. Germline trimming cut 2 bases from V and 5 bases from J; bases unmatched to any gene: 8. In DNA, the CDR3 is TGTGCCAGTAGTATACCGGACAGGGGTAAACAAGATACGCAGTATTTT. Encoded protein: CASSIPDRGKQDTQYF.

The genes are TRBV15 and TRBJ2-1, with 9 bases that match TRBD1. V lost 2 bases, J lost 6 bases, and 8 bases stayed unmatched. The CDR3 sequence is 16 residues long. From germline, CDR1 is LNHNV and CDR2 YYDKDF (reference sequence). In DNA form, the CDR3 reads TGTGCCACCAGCAGAAACAGGGGGCGGGGGTGCAATGAGCAGTTCTTC. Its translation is CATSRNRGRGCNEQFF.